A single sample is the source of the 6 T cell receptor beta chains below, sequenced in a study of blood T cells in healthy people across ages. Primers used in a second PCR of roughly 7 to 12 cycles were a sample-barcoded 5' primer and a J-beta primer mix. TCRdb reprocessed the 5' RACE reads via MiXCR and lists one record per CDR3 protein. The table shows 600,000 or so distinct CDR3 sequences, with about 30% occurring only once. Sequenced input: blood. These receptors all stem from a woman of 80 years or more in good health.

Comment on this clonotype: A much larger clonotype is one base distant, so this may be a read error. Written as DNA, the CDR3 is TGTGCCAGCAGTGACCGGACAGGGCTTGATAGCAATCAGCTCCAGCATTTT. The encoded protein is CASSDRTGLDSNQLQHF. V gene TRBV6-1 combines with J gene TRBJ1-5; 8 positions match TRBD1. The germline gives CDR1 MNHNS, CDR2 SASEGT. CDR3 length equals 17 residues.

The gene calls are TRBV2 and TRBJ2-4; TRBD2 matches 7 bases. Near its end, the DNA agrees better with TRBJ2-7, so the J call may be wrong. Germline V lookup: CDR1 SNHLY, CDR2 FYNNEI. The length of the CDR3 is 15 residues. Here the CDR3 DNA reads TGTGCCAGCAGTGACATTGAGCGGGGAGCCTACGAGCAGTACTTC. It is translated as CASSDIERGAYEQYF.

V usage is TRBV6-5 and J usage is TRBJ1-4, with D possibly TRBD1 on 6 matching bases. The germline CDR1 and CDR2 sequences are MNHEY and SVGAGI. The V and J ends lost 1 base and 8 bases respectively, with 11 bases between them. The CDR3 contains 14 residues. The CDR3 loop reads CASSYFRGGEKLFF. DNA of the CDR3: TGTGCCAGCAGTTACTTCAGGGGTGGAGAAAAACTGTTTTTT.

This clonotype was observed many times. This may come from a read error, since a much larger clone is one base off. The chain is built from TRBV27 and TRBJ2-7, with TRBD2 identical over 9 bases. The germline CDR1 and CDR2 sequences are MNHEY and SMNVEV (reference sequence). This CDR3 is 14 amino acids long. The junction had 5 bases not matched to a gene; V was cut back by 6 bases and J by 2 bases. The DNA of the CDR3 is TGTGCCAGCAGGCCGGGACTAGCTACCTACGAGCAGTACTTC. Encoded protein: CASRPGLATYEQYF.

This clonotype was counted at least ten times. The genes are TRBV27 and TRBJ1-2; D uncertain. Germline assignment: CDR1 MNHEY and CDR2 SMNVEV (reference sequence). V was clipped by 5 bases and J by 8 bases, with 6 bases between them. The CDR3 loop spans 10 amino acids. The CDR3 sequence: CASSPAGYTF. Written as DNA, the CDR3 is TGTGCCAGCAGTCCCGCGGGCTACACCTTC.

This clonotype was seen more than once but under ten times. The chain has TRBV11-2 and TRBJ2-1, with 7 bases identical to TRBD2. The trim removed 6 bases at V and 5 bases at J, leaving 13 bases unmatched. Germline V gene data show CDR1 as SGHAT and CDR2 as FQNNGV. The CDR3 sequence is 16 residues long. The CDR3 here is CASSRIVAGVNNEQFF. DNA of the CDR3: TGTGCCAGCAGTCGGATAGTGGCGGGGGTGAACAATGAGCAGTTCTTC. Drawing the rest from reference TRBV11-2 and TRBJ2-1, the complete variable domain is EAGVAQSPRYKIIEKRQSVAFWCNPISGHATLYWYQQILGQGPKLLIQFQNNGVVDDSQLPKDRFSAERLKGVDSTLKIQPAKLEDSAVYLCASSRIVAGVNNEQFFGPGTRLTVL.